These T cell receptor beta chains were read from a single sample in a study of sequential checkpoint blockade in melanoma. Assay: immunoSEQ multiplex PCR; the TCRdb copy retains only in-frame clones and omits some. Of under 25,000 clones detected, around 83% appear once; the ten largest clones hold 35% to 45%. The sequencing used CD8+ T cells sorted from blood (inferred from file names), collected from a patient given nivolumab and ipilimumab in sequence. Every receptor here comes from a human donor with melanoma. Both conserved end residues are part of each CDR3. Fields, in order: J gene, V gene, CDR3 protein.

j_gene: TRBJ2-2; v_gene: TRBV12-5; CDR3aa: CASGRGRVGTGELFF
j_gene: TRBJ2-5; v_gene: TRBV10-3; CDR3aa: CAISQGVEETQYF
j_gene: TRBJ1-2; v_gene: TRBV19; CDR3aa: CASSTGSRAGYGYTF
j_gene: TRBJ2-1; v_gene: TRBV6-1; CDR3aa: CASRERGNDEQFF
j_gene: TRBJ1-2; v_gene: TRBV28; CDR3aa: CASLPREETAFPYGYTF
j_gene: TRBJ1-6; v_gene: TRBV7-8; CDR3aa: CASSLAGAFNSPLHF
j_gene: TRBJ2-5; v_gene: TRBV5-1; CDR3aa: CASGGTSGQRETQYF
j_gene: TRBJ2-7; v_gene: TRBV6-6; CDR3aa: CASTAGPYEQYF
j_gene: TRBJ1-4; v_gene: TRBV4-1; CDR3aa: CASSDKQGARGEKLFF
j_gene: TRBJ1-6; v_gene: TRBV11-2; CDR3aa: CASSFHTGTTYNSPLHF
j_gene: TRBJ2-3; v_gene: TRBV6-5; CDR3aa: CASNWGQSTDTQYF
j_gene: TRBJ2-7; v_gene: TRBV7-9; CDR3aa: CAGSYPGQIYEQYF
j_gene: TRBJ2-4; v_gene: TRBV7-2; CDR3aa: CASSSSHRGHAKNIQYF
j_gene: TRBJ2-3; v_gene: TRBV13; CDR3aa: CASSLSGGADTQYF
j_gene: TRBJ1-4; v_gene: TRBV29-1; CDR3aa: CSVGGGTGNEKLFF
j_gene: TRBJ1-4; v_gene: TRBV7-9; CDR3aa: CASSSGQGNEKLFF
j_gene: TRBJ1-1; v_gene: TRBV19; CDR3aa: CASSITGMNTEAFF
j_gene: TRBJ1-2; v_gene: TRBV30; CDR3aa: CAWGTPPRYTF
j_gene: TRBJ2-7; v_gene: TRBV2; CDR3aa: CASSEGAAYEQYF
j_gene: TRBJ1-5; v_gene: TRBV19; CDR3aa: CASRWAGTQHF
j_gene: TRBJ2-1; v_gene: TRBV29-1; CDR3aa: CSVEAGWGEQFF
j_gene: TRBJ2-5; v_gene: TRBV19; CDR3aa: CASSRGGGQGETQYF
j_gene: TRBJ1-4; v_gene: TRBV27; CDR3aa: CASSWVAGGKLFF
j_gene: TRBJ2-2; v_gene: TRBV28; CDR3aa: CASSFPREDGTGELFF
j_gene: TRBJ2-5; v_gene: TRBV27; CDR3aa: CASSFLGGRETQYF
j_gene: TRBJ2-2; v_gene: TRBV6-4; CDR3aa: CASSEGLEYTNTGELFF
j_gene: TRBJ1-2; v_gene: TRBV19; CDR3aa: CASKQGAGYGYTF
j_gene: TRBJ2-5; v_gene: TRBV28; CDR3aa: CASSLPGRRVETQYF
j_gene: TRBJ1-5; v_gene: TRBV6-5; CDR3aa: CASSYGQGNNQPQHF
j_gene: TRBJ2-7; v_gene: TRBV2; CDR3aa: CASSRTSGGQTYEQYF
j_gene: TRBJ1-1; v_gene: TRBV28; CDR3aa: CASKGRGTDTEAFF
j_gene: TRBJ2-6; v_gene: TRBV19; CDR3aa: CASSIAAGSGANVLTF
j_gene: TRBJ2-7; v_gene: TRBV7-9; CDR3aa: CASSNRDRDYEQYF
j_gene: TRBJ2-7; v_gene: TRBV27; CDR3aa: CASSLTWDSYEQYF
j_gene: TRBJ1-1; v_gene: TRBV9; CDR3aa: CASSANPGLNTEAFF
j_gene: TRBJ2-3; v_gene: TRBV29-1; CDR3aa: CSVEGTGVRVDTQYF
j_gene: TRBJ1-1; v_gene: TRBV29-1; CDR3aa: CSVEDHRLPNTEAFF
j_gene: TRBJ2-7; v_gene: TRBV7-8; CDR3aa: CASSLKGTHYEQYF
j_gene: TRBJ1-3; v_gene: TRBV6-1; CDR3aa: CASSEGSSGNTIYF